This TCR beta chain came from a study of neoadjuvant anti-PD-1 for oral cavity cancer. Study summary: Nivolumab at 3 mg/kg was mostly given biweekly, three to four doses, pre-surgery. Around day 43, patients without progression received a fourth nivolumab dose before surgery. Overall study findings and caveats: Larger post-treatment preexisting tumor clones tracked with greater tumor shrinkage.

In germline, CDR1 is MDHEN, CDR2 SYDVKM. The ends were cut back, 7 bases at V and 1 base at J, with 4 bases in the middle. The CDR3 is 11 residues long. Survey sequencing of tumors mostly used 4.8 ug DNA, two replicates. Only in-frame clones appear in the TCRdb table, and some are missing; sequencing was by immunoSEQ multiplex PCR. The sample includes approximately 12,000 clones, more than 55% of them seen just once. Regarding this clone: What it recognizes is unknown.

The receptor was derived from a person aged 35-80 years with oral cavity squamous cell carcinoma. The rearrangement uses TRBV28 and TRBJ1-2, with no clear D. Material: tumor tissue, obtained before nivolumab (anti-PD-1) treatment. The chain's CDR3 is CASTNNYGYTF. CDR3 DNA: TGTGCCAGCACTAATAACTATGGCTACACCTTC.